The 15 T cell receptor beta chains below were found in one sample sequenced in a study of Ad26.COV2.S vaccination and SARS-CoV-2 variants. The treatment denotes: about 20 received Ad26.COV2.S at low or high dose, single or two shots; 5 received placebo; per-sample allocation not given. Sampling was performed 63 days after the first vaccine or placebo injection. Some clones are missing from TCRdb's copy, which holds only in-frame ones; the method was immunoSEQ multiplex PCR. The data show 200,000 to 300,000 clones, around 87% seen once. Sequenced here: peripheral blood, sampled in a trial of Ad26.COV2.S vaccine versus placebo. The source is a person between 18 and 60 years old who received the Ad26.COV2.S COVID-19 vaccine or a placebo.

V usage is TRBV19 and J usage is TRBJ1-1, with D uncertain. The germline gives CDR1 LNHDA, CDR2 SQIVND (reference sequence). This CDR3 region has 12 residues. Trimming cost V 5 bases and J 1 base, with 5 bases left between them. CDR3 sequence reads: CASSPGNTEAFF. The CDR3 nucleotides are TGTGCCAGTAGTCCAGGGAACACTGAAGCTTTCTTT.

The chain employs TRBV28 and TRBJ1-2; TRBD1 aligns across 8 bases. J gave up 7 bases and V 7 bases, and 11 bases lay outside the gene matches. Looked up from germline, CDR1 is MDHEN and CDR2 is SYDVKM. The CDR3 has 14 amino acids. This CDR3 is CASTWGRGQRGYTF. The CDR3 DNA follows: TGTGCCAGCACTTGGGGCAGGGGGCAACGTGGCTACACCTTC.

This chain links TRBV6-2 or TRBV6-3 with TRBJ2-1, with D tentatively TRBD1 or TRBD2 (7 bases each). Germline V gives CDR1 MNHEY, CDR2 SVGEGT. This CDR3 is built from 15 residues. Trimming took off 6 bases at V and 2 bases at J, with 14 bases between the two ends. The CDR3 DNA follows: TGTGCCAGCAGCGATCAGGGGGGGGCCTACAATGAGCAGTTCTTC. Translating gives CASSDQGGAYNEQFF.

The V call is TRBV7-2, the J call TRBJ1-5, with TRBD1 identical over 7 bases. Germline values: CDR1 SGHTA, CDR2 FQGNSA. V lost 6 bases, J lost 0 bases, and 8 bases stayed unmatched. The CDR3 length is 16 residues. In DNA form, the CDR3 reads TGTGCCAGCAGTCCCCGACAGGGCTTTAGCAATCAGCCCCAGCATTTT. Amino acids: CASSPRQGFSNQPQHF.

This sequence joins TRBV5-1 and TRBJ2-7, with D uncertain. The CDR3 spans 15 residues. The V gene's germline CDR1 is SGHRS and CDR2 YFSETQ. Trimming shortened V by 0 bases and J by 2 bases, and 12 bases separated the two germline ends. Here the CDR3 reads CASSLAQSSPYEQYF. CDR3 bases: TGCGCCAGCAGCTTGGCACAGTCTTCCCCCTACGAGCAGTACTTC.

This chain joins TRBV7-2 and TRBJ1-5; no reliable D call. This CDR3 contains 15 residues. CDR1 SGHTA and CDR2 FQGNSA come from the germline V gene. V lost 2 bases and J lost 3, with 11 bases in between. CDR3 sequence reads: CASSLSRDFNQPQHF. Here the CDR3 DNA reads TGTGCCAGCAGCTTAAGCAGAGATTTCAATCAGCCCCAGCATTTT.

This clone appeared a single time. The genes are TRBV3-1 (or the pseudogene TRBV3-2) and TRBJ1-6, with 9 bases identical to TRBD1. V lost 5 bases and J lost 10; bases outside the gene matches: 9. Germline V gene lookup returns CDR1 LGHDT and CDR2 YNNKEL (reference sequence). This CDR3 has 15 residues. The CDR3 DNA reads TGTGCCAGCAGCAACTCCGGGACAGGGACCTCACCCCTCCACTTT. It encodes CASSNSGTGTSPLHF.

The V gene is TRBV7-9, the J gene TRBJ1-6; 7 bases match TRBD1. This CDR3 is 16 amino acids long. With V trimmed by 4 bases and J by 5 bases, 8 bases remained unmatched. Germline V CDR1 and CDR2: SEHNR, FQNEAQ (reference sequence). CDR3 residues: CASSSLYRGDNSPLHF. The DNA for the CDR3 is TGTGCCAGCAGCTCCTTATACAGGGGCGATAATTCACCCCTCCACTTT.

This clone came up once. The rearrangement joins TRBV27 to TRBJ2-1; TRBD2 aligns across 9 bases. V shed 5 bases and J 7 bases; nucleotides not matched to a gene: 9. The CDR3 extends over 15 amino acids. The germline V gene has CDR1 MNHEY and CDR2 SMNVEV (reference sequence). The CDR3, as DNA: TGTGCCAGCAGTCGTTGGGGCGGGGGGGTAAATGAGCAGTTCTTC. This gives the protein CASSRWGGGVNEQFF.

The J gene is TRBJ2-5, the V gene TRBV7-9, with D possibly TRBD2 on 6 matching bases. Germline V gene data show CDR1 as SEHNR and CDR2 as FQNEAQ (reference sequence). CDR3 length: 14 amino acids. Trimming removed 4 bases at V and 0 bases at J, with 9 bases between. The CDR3, as DNA: TGTGCCAGCAGCTCCCGACTAGACCAAGAGACCCAGTACTTC. As protein: CASSSRLDQETQYF.

The CDR3 sequence: CANRLGPTNTEAFF. The CDR3 DNA follows: TGTGCCAACCGACTGGGACCGACGAACACTGAAGCTTTCTTT. The genes are TRBV6-5 and TRBJ1-1; a possible D gene is TRBD1 (5 bases). Germline assignment: CDR1 MNHEY and CDR2 SVGAGI. The CDR3 is 14 residues long. Trimming removed 10 bases from V and 1 base from J, with 16 bases in between.

The chain links TRBV28 to TRBJ2-7, with 7 bases lining up with TRBD2. V was clipped by 4 bases and J by 4 bases; unmatched bases: 10. This CDR3 spans 15 amino acids. The germline CDR1 and CDR2 sequences are MDHEN and SYDVKM. The CDR3 DNA follows: TGTGCCAGCAGTTCCCAGGGTGGGGGGGTGTACGAGCAGTACTTC. It is translated as CASSSQGGGVYEQYF. The full variable domain, with the rest looked up from reference TRBV28 and TRBJ2-7, is DVKVTQSSRYLVKRTGEKVFLECVQDMDHENMFWYRQDPGLGLRLIYFSYDVKMKEKGDIPEGYSVSREKKERFSLILESASTNQTSMYLCASSSQGGGVYEQYFGPGTRLTVT.

The V call is TRBV10-1, the J call TRBJ2-3; D gene uncertain. Germline loops: CDR1 WNHNN, CDR2 SYGVQD (reference sequence). The CDR3 length is 15 residues. V lost 8 bases and J 1 base, leaving 16 bases between the germline ends. As DNA, the CDR3 is TGCGCCAGCCCCAAGAAATGGCGAGGCACAGATACGCAGTATTTT. It is translated as CASPKKWRGTDTQYF.

The V gene is TRBV7-9, the J gene TRBJ2-1; 10 nucleotides align to TRBD2. The CDR3 has 19 residues. The ends lost 5 bases at V and 2 bases at J; junction bases unmatched: 15. Germline V CDR1 and CDR2: SEHNR, FQNEAQ (reference sequence). This CDR3 reads CASSEAEDLAGAPYNEQFF. CDR3 nucleotides: TGTGCCAGCAGCGAAGCCGAGGATCTAGCGGGAGCGCCCTACAATGAGCAGTTCTTC.

The chain uses TRBV5-4 and TRBJ2-5; D possibly corresponds to TRBD1 (5 bases). Germline V gene sequence: CDR1 SGHNT, CDR2 YYREEE (reference sequence). V dropped 4 bases and J dropped 5 bases, with 15 bases sitting between them. The CDR3 length is 14 residues. CDR3 protein: CASSPIGAGETQYF. The CDR3 DNA is TGTGCCAGCAGCCCAATAGGGGCAGGCGAGACCCAGTACTTC.